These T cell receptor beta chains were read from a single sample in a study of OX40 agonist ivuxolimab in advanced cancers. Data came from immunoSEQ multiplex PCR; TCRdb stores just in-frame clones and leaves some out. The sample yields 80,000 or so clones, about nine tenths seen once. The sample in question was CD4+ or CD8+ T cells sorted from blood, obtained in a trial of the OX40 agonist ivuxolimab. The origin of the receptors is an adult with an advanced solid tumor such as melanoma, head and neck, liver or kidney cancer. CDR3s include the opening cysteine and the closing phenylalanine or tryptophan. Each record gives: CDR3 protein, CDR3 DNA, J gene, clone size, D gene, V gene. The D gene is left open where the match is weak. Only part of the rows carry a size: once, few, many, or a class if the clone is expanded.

CDR3 protein: CAGRPAGGYTEAFF
CDR3 DNA: TGTGCCGGCAGGCCAGCGGGGGGATACACTGAAGCTTTCTTT
J gene: TRBJ1-1
clone size: NA
D gene: NA
V gene: TRBV21-1

CDR3 protein: CASGTGEPYAEAFF
CDR3 DNA: TGTGCCAGCGGGACAGGGGAACCGTACGCTGAAGCTTTCTTT
J gene: TRBJ1-1
clone size: NA
D gene: TRBD1
V gene: TRBV27

CDR3 protein: CAISMDTSGNTIYF
CDR3 DNA: TGTGCCATCAGTATGGACACCTCTGGAAACACCATATATTTT
J gene: TRBJ1-3
clone size: NA
D gene: NA
V gene: TRBV10-3

CDR3 protein: CASSPRGGSGANVLTF
CDR3 DNA: TGTGCCAGCTCACCTCGGGGGGGATCCGGGGCCAACGTCCTGACTTTC
J gene: TRBJ2-6
clone size: NA
D gene: TRBD2
V gene: TRBV18

CDR3 protein: CASSSRQFQETQYF
CDR3 DNA: TGTGCCAGCAGCTCCCGACAGTTCCAAGAGACCCAGTACTTC
J gene: TRBJ2-5
clone size: NA
D gene: NA
V gene: TRBV7-9

CDR3 protein: CASSLAGGAPEKLFF
CDR3 DNA: TGTGCCAGCAGCTTAGCTGGGGGGGCTCCAGAAAAACTGTTTTTT
J gene: TRBJ1-4
clone size: NA
D gene: NA
V gene: TRBV7-6

CDR3 protein: CASRLTDSSYEQYF
CDR3 DNA: TGTGCCAGCAGATTGACAGACAGCTCCTACGAGCAGTACTTC
J gene: TRBJ2-7
clone size: NA
D gene: NA
V gene: TRBV27

CDR3 protein: CASSLFSGRNYEQYF
CDR3 DNA: TGCGCCAGCAGCTTGTTCAGCGGGAGGAACTACGAGCAGTACTTC
J gene: TRBJ2-7
clone size: NA
D gene: TRBD2
V gene: TRBV5-1

CDR3 protein: CASSGGVGQETQYF
CDR3 DNA: TGTGCCAGCAGCGGGGGGGTAGGGCAAGAGACCCAGTACTTC
J gene: TRBJ2-5
clone size: once
D gene: TRBD2
V gene: TRBV7-8

CDR3 protein: CASSTYRGGEAFF
CDR3 DNA: TGCGCCAGCAGCACATACAGGGGTGGTGAAGCTTTCTTT
J gene: TRBJ1-1
clone size: NA
D gene: TRBD1
V gene: TRBV5-1

CDR3 protein: CASSSTGISETQYF
CDR3 DNA: TGTGCCAGCAGCTCTACAGGGATATCGGAGACCCAGTACTTC
J gene: TRBJ2-5
clone size: NA
D gene: NA
V gene: TRBV13

CDR3 protein: CASSGPSGTQYF
CDR3 DNA: TGTGCCAGCAGTGGACCGTCGGGGACCCAGTACTTC
J gene: TRBJ2-5
clone size: NA
D gene: NA
V gene: TRBV25-1

CDR3 protein: CASSYSIGGSYGYTF
CDR3 DNA: TGTGCCAGCAGTTACTCGATCGGGGGAAGTTATGGCTACACCTTC
J gene: TRBJ1-2
clone size: NA
D gene: NA
V gene: TRBV6-5

CDR3 protein: CASSEGGGAVDTQYF
CDR3 DNA: TGTGCCAGCAGTGAGGGCGGGGGGGCGGTAGATACGCAGTATTTT
J gene: TRBJ2-3
clone size: once
D gene: TRBD2
V gene: TRBV6-1

CDR3 protein: CSVGSNTEAFF
CDR3 DNA: TGCAGCGTTGGCTCGAACACTGAAGCTTTCTTT
J gene: TRBJ1-1
clone size: NA
D gene: NA
V gene: TRBV29-1

CDR3 protein: CASSLADPGNTIYF
CDR3 DNA: TGCGCCAGCAGCTTGGCCGACCCCGGAAACACCATATATTTT
J gene: TRBJ1-3
clone size: NA
D gene: NA
V gene: TRBV5-1

CDR3 protein: CASSEALAGGTQSFYNEQFF
CDR3 DNA: TGTGCCAGCAGTGAAGCCCTAGCGGGAGGAACTCAATCGTTTTACAATGAGCAGTTCTTC
J gene: TRBJ2-1
clone size: NA
D gene: TRBD2
V gene: TRBV6-1

CDR3 protein: CASSLGTGGGTEAFF
CDR3 DNA: TGTGCCAGCAGCCTAGGGACAGGGGGAGGAACTGAAGCTTTCTTT
J gene: TRBJ1-1
clone size: NA
D gene: TRBD1
V gene: TRBV7-3

CDR3 protein: CASSVTPGVGTDTQYF
CDR3 DNA: TGCGCCAGCAGCGTTACCCCAGGGGTCGGCACAGATACGCAGTATTTT
J gene: TRBJ2-3
clone size: NA
D gene: NA
V gene: TRBV5-1

CDR3 protein: CASSLRTYTEAFF
CDR3 DNA: TGTGCCAGCAGTTTACGGACGTACACTGAAGCTTTCTTT
J gene: TRBJ1-1
clone size: NA
D gene: NA
V gene: TRBV28

CDR3 protein: CASSLSQGNQPQHF
CDR3 DNA: TGTGCCAGCAGCTTGAGTCAGGGAAATCAGCCCCAGCATTTT
J gene: TRBJ1-5
clone size: NA
D gene: NA
V gene: TRBV7-9

CDR3 protein: CASRLQGDNTGELFF
CDR3 DNA: TGTGCCAGCAGGCTACAGGGGGATAACACCGGGGAGCTGTTTTTT
J gene: TRBJ2-2
clone size: NA
D gene: TRBD1
V gene: TRBV9

CDR3 protein: CAWSGGTQYF
CDR3 DNA: TGTGCCTGGAGTGGAGGGACCCAGTACTTC
J gene: TRBJ2-5
clone size: NA
D gene: NA
V gene: TRBV30